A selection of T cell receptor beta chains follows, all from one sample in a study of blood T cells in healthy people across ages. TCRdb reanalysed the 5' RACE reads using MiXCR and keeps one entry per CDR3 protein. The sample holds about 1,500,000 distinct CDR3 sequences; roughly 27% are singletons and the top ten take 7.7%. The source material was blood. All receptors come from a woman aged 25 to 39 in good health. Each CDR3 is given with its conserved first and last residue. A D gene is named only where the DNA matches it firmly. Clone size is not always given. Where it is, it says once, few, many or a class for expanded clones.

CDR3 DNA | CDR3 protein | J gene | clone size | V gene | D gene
TGCGCCAGCAGAGAGACTAGCGGGAGGCTTGGTGAGCAGTTCTTC | CASRETSGRLGEQFF | TRBJ2-1 | . | TRBV10-2 | TRBD2
TGTGCCAGCAGCTTAGGAATTGGGGCGTACCAAGAGACCCAGTACTTC | CASSLGIGAYQETQYF | TRBJ2-5 | few | TRBV7-8 | .
TGTGCCAGCAGACCAGACAGGGGCACTTACAATGAGCAGTACTTC | CASRPDRGTYNEQYF | TRBJ2-4 | . | TRBV7-2 | TRBD1
TGTGCCAGCAGTTCCCCCACGACAGGGGGCTATGGCTACACCTTC | CASSSPTTGGYGYTF | TRBJ1-2 | few | TRBV28 | TRBD1
TGTGCCAGCACCCGAACCGGGACCGGGCTATATGGCTACACCTTC | CASTRTGTGLYGYTF | TRBJ1-2 | few | TRBV6-5 | .
TGCGCCAGCAGCCAGGGGACTAGCGGGCTTAATGAGCAGTTCTTC | CASSQGTSGLNEQFF | TRBJ2-1 | many | TRBV4-3 | TRBD2
TGCAGCGTTGATGGGGGCTTCCACGAGCAGTACTTC | CSVDGGFHEQYF | TRBJ2-7 | . | TRBV29-1 | .
TGTGCCAGCAGCTTCGGAACTAGCGGGAGGAAAGAGACCCAGTACTTC | CASSFGTSGRKETQYF | TRBJ2-5 | many | TRBV7-2 | TRBD2
TGTGCCAGCAGCCAGGATCGACAGGGCGGTAGGTACGAGCAGTACTTC | CASSQDRQGGRYEQYF | TRBJ2-7 | few | TRBV3-1 | TRBD1
TGCGCCAGCAGCCAAGCCCGGACTAACTATGGCTACACCTTC | CASSQARTNYGYTF | TRBJ1-2 | many | TRBV4-3 | .
TGTGCCAGCAGCTCGCAGGACAATCAGCCCCAGCATTTT | CASSSQDNQPQHF | TRBJ1-5 | few | TRBV12-1 | .
TGTGCCAGCAGTTTCCCGACAGGGGGTTATCGGAATGAAAAACTGTTTTTT | CASSFPTGGYRNEKLFF | TRBJ1-4 | . | TRBV28 | TRBD1
TGTGCCACCAGTGAGAACTCCTACAATGAGCAGTTCTTC | CATSENSYNEQFF | TRBJ2-1 | once | TRBV24-1 | .
TGCGCCAGCAGCCAAGCTGGACTAGCGGGAGTCACAGATACGCAGTATTTT | CASSQAGLAGVTDTQYF | TRBJ2-3 | . | TRBV4-1 | TRBD2
TGTGCCAGCAGCGTAGACAGCAACCAAGAGACCCAGTACTTC | CASSVDSNQETQYF | TRBJ2-5 | . | TRBV7-9 | .
TGTGCCAGCAGCTCGAAATTCACAGATACGCAGTATTTT | CASSSKFTDTQYF | TRBJ2-3 | . | TRBV7-2 | .
TGTGCCAGCAGTCAGTGGTCCTATAATTCACCCCTCCACTTT | CASSQWSYNSPLHF | TRBJ1-6 | few | TRBV12-3/TRBV12-4 | .
TGTGCCACCGACGAGGGGGCGGCAGATACGCAGTATTTT | CATDEGAADTQYF | TRBJ2-3 | . | TRBV12-3/TRBV12-4 | TRBD1
TGTGCCAGCAGCTTTGAGTGGGAGGGCACAGATACGCAGTATTTT | CASSFEWEGTDTQYF | TRBJ2-3 | . | TRBV7-9 | .
TGTGCCAGCAGCGCAGGCGGGAGTGGCTCCTACAATGAGCAGTTCTTC | CASSAGGSGSYNEQFF | TRBJ2-1 | . | TRBV9 | TRBD2
TGTGCCAGCAGCCGAGGCGGGACACCTCGGTCGGTCCAGTACTTC | CASSRGGTPRSVQYF | TRBJ2-5 | many | TRBV7-2 | .
TGCAGTGCTAGACTAACCGGGAGGCCCAACGAGCAGTACTTC | CSARLTGRPNEQYF | TRBJ2-7 | once | TRBV20-1 | TRBD2
TGTGCCAGCAGTGCCAGGGATAGCAATCAGCCCCAGCATTTT | CASSARDSNQPQHF | TRBJ1-5 | . | TRBV27 | .
TGTGCCAGCAGTTTTGGAGGGGTCAATACCGCTGAAGCTTTCTTT | CASSFGGVNTAEAFF | TRBJ1-1 | many | TRBV12-3/TRBV12-4 | .
TGTGCCAGCAGTTACTCGGGGAGACGAGAGACCCAGTACTTC | CASSYSGRRETQYF | TRBJ2-5 | many | TRBV6-5 | .
TGTGCCACCCAGTCGAGCTCTGGAAACACCATATATTTT | CATQSSSGNTIYF | TRBJ1-3 | . | TRBV6-1 | .
TGCGCCAGCAGCCGGGAGGGCAGCCTTAACTATGGCTACACCTTC | CASSREGSLNYGYTF | TRBJ1-2 | . | TRBV5-1 | .
TGTGCCAGCAGCTTAGGGACAGATGGGCCGGGGGAGCAGTACTTC | CASSLGTDGPGEQYF | TRBJ2-7 | . | TRBV7-2 | .
TGTGCCAGCAGCGCGTCCCGAGGAGGGGATTACTATGGCTACACCTTC | CASSASRGGDYYGYTF | TRBJ1-2 | few | TRBV9 | .
TGCGCCAGCAGCTTGACAGCAGGGTCCCCCTACGAGCAGTACTTC | CASSLTAGSPYEQYF | TRBJ2-7 | many | TRBV5-1 | .